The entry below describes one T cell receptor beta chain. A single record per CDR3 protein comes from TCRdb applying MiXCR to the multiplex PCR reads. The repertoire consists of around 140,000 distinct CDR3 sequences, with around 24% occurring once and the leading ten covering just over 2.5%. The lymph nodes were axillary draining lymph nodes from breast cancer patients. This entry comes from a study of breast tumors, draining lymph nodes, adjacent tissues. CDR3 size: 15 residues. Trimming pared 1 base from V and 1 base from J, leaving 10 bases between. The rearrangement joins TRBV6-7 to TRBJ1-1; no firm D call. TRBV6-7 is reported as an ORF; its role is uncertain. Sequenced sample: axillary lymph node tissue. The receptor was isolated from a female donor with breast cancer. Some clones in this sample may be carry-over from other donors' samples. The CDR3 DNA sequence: TGTGCCAGCAGTTACTTAAACGGGCCGAACACTGAAGCTTTCTTT. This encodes CASSYLNGPNTEAFF.